The source of this TCR beta chain is a study of T-cell reconstitution after alpha-beta-depleted transplantation in children. Preparation of the TCRbeta library involved a method that used unique molecular identifiers. Each CDR3 protein gets one entry after TCRdb re-called the PCR reads with MiXCR. The sample has 250,000 or so distinct CDR3 sequences; approximately 24% are singletons. Study-wide results and caveats: One year after transplant, T-cell counts and diversity came mostly from newly produced T cells. Surviving recipient T cells and thymic progenitors accounted for the high day-60 TCRbeta diversity observed in some patients. Several hundred expanded graft clones reportedly gave rise to the alpha-beta T cells present about two months after transplant.

Germline V gene lookup returns CDR1 LGHNA and CDR2 YNFKEQ. The CDR3 is 18 amino acids. The J segment lost 4 bases and the V segment lost 1 base, leaving 14 bases of the junction unmatched. A few counts support this clonotype. Its matching antigen is unknown. The chain couples TRBV4-2 to TRBJ2-7; 9 bases align to TRBD1. The sequencing here drew on PBMCs, mostly from graft donor cells, taken 360 days after TCRalphabeta/CD19-depleted stem cell transplant. The TCR was taken from a female patient aged 2 to 10 who had a stem cell transplant for congenital amegakaryocytic thrombocytopenia, so the T cells may come from the graft donor. The CDR3 here is CASSQVSGTGSPWYEQYF. In nucleotides, the CDR3 is TGTGCCAGCAGCCAAGTGTCAGGGACAGGGTCCCCCTGGTACGAGCAGTACTTC.